This T cell receptor (beta chain) appears in the sequencing data of a study of CD8+ T cells in alopecia areata. As for the study in general: The investigators scored severity in treated patients by the percentage of affected scalp area.

Investigators isolated RNA and reverse transcribed it into cDNA to act as the sequencing template. Some clones are missing from TCRdb's copy, which holds only in-frame ones; the method was immunoSEQ multiplex PCR. The top ten clones hold over 8.5% of a sample with approximately 100,000 clones, about nine tenths of them seen once. This clone was seen once. CDR3 length: 15 residues. The J segment lost 5 bases and the V segment lost 2 bases, leaving 8 bases of the junction unmatched. Per germline, CDR1 SGDLS and CDR2 YYNGEE. Treatment described: oral pan-JAK inhibitor, 5-10 mg twice daily. Alopecia areata patients provided lesional scalp punch biopsies and peripheral blood, both collected for the study.

The material was CD8+ T cells sorted from blood, obtained at approximately week 30, from a patient treated with tofacitinib. The TCR comes from a human donor with alopecia areata. The V call is TRBV9, the J call TRBJ2-5; 8 bases are a match to TRBD1. CDR3 DNA: TGTGCCAGCAGCGTGCAGGGGGCAGGAGGGGAGACCCAGTACTTC. The encoded protein is CASSVQGAGGETQYF.